This entry concerns a single TCR beta chain. Its matching antigen is unknown. The data belong to a study of T cells in tuberculosis. Study-wide findings and caveats: Active tuberculosis cases were adults; controls were adolescents.

Unsorted cryopreserved PBMC were sequenced, averaging about 100,000 T cells per clinical donor. Method: immunoSEQ multiplex PCR; TCRdb's copy keeps in-frame clones and lacks some. The sample lists 23,000 or so clones, less than 97% occurring once. The germline V gene encodes CDR1 LGHNT and CDR2 FRNRAP. V lost 6 bases, J lost 4 bases, and 9 bases lay in between. This CDR3 has 12 amino acids. The source material was PBMCs. This TCR derives from a donor aged 10 to 29 with latent tuberculosis or without tuberculosis infection. The J gene is TRBJ1-2, the V gene TRBV12-5; D is ambiguous. CDR3 in amino acids: CASGPGFYGYTF. The CDR3 nucleotides read TGTGCTAGTGGACCGGGATTCTATGGCTACACCTTC.